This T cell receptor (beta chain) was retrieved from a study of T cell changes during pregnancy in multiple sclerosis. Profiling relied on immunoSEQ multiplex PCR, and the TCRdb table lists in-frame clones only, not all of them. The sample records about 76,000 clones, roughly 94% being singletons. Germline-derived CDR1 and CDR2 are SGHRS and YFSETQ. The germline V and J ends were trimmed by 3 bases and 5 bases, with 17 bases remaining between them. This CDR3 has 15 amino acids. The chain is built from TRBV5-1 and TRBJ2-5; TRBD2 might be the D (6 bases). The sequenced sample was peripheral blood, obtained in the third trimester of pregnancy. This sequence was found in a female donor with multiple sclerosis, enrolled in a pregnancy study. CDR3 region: CASSYSKGGGETQYF. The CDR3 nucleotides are TGCGCCAGCAGCTACTCGAAGGGAGGAGGGGAGACCCAGTACTTC.